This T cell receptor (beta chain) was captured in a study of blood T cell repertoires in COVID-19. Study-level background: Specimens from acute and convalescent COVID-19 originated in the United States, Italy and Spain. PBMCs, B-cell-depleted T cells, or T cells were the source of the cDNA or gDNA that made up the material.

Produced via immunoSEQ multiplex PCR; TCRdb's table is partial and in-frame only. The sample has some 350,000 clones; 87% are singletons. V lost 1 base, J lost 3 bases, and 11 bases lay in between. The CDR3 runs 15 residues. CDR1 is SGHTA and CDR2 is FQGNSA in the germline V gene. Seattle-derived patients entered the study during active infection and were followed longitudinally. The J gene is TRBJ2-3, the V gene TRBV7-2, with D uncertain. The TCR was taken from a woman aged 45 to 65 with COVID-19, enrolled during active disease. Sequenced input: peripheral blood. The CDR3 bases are TGTGCCAGCAGCTTAGTGGCGGTTCGGACAGATACGCAGTATTTT. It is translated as CASSLVAVRTDTQYF.